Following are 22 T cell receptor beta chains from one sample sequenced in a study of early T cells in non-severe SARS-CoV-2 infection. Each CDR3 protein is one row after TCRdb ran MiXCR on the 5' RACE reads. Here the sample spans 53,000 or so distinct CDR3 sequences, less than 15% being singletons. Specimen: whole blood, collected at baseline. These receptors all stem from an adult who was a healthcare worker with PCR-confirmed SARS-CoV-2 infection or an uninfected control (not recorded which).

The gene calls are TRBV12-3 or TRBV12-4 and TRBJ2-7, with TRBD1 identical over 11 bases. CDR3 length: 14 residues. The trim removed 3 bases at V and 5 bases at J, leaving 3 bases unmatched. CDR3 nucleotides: TGTGCCAGCAGTTTGGGACAGGGGGTCCACGAGCAGTACTTC. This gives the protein CASSLGQGVHEQYF.

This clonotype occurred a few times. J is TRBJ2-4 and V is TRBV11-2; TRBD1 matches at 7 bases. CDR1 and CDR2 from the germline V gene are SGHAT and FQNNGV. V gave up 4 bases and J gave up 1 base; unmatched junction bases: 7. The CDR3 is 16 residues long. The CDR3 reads CASSWQGVDAKNIQYF. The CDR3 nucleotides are TGTGCCAGCAGCTGGCAGGGGGTTGACGCCAAAAACATTCAGTACTTC.

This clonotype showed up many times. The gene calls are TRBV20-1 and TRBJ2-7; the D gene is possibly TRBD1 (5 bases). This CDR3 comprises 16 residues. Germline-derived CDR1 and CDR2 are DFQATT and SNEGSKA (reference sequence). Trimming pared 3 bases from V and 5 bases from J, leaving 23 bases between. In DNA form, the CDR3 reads TGCAGTGCTAGCCCTCCCGACAGAAACACGGCCCACGAGCAGTACTTC. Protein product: CSASPPDRNTAHEQYF.

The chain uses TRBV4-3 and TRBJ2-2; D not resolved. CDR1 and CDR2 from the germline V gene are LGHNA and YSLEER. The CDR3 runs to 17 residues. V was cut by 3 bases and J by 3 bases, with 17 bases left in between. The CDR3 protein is CASSQHTVRVDTGELFF. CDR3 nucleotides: TGCGCCAGCAGCCAGCACACAGTTCGAGTTGACACCGGGGAGCTGTTTTTT.

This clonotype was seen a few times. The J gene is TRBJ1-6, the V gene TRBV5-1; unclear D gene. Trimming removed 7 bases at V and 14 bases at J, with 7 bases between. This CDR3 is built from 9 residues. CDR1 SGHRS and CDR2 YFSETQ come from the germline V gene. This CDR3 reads CASPKALHF. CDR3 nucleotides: TGCGCCAGCCCAAAGGCCCTCCACTTT.

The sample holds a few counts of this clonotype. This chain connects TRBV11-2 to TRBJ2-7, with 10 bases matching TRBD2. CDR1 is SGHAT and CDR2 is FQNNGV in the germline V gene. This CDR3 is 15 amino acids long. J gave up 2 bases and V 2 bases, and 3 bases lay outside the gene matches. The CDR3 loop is CASSLTGLAAYEQYF. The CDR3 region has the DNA TGTGCCAGCAGCTTAACCGGACTAGCGGCCTACGAGCAGTACTTC.

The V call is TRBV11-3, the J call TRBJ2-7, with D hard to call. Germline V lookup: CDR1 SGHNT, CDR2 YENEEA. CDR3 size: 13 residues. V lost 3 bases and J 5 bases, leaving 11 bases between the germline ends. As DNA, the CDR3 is TGTGCCAGCAGCTTGACGACCACGAACGAGCAGTACTTC. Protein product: CASSLTTTNEQYF.

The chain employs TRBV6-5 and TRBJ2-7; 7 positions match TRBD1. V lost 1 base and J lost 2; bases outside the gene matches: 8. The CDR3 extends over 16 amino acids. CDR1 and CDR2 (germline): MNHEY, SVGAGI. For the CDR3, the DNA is TGTGCCAGCAGTTACTTTGGGCAGGGGGTAGCCTACGAGCAGTACTTC. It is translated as CASSYFGQGVAYEQYF.

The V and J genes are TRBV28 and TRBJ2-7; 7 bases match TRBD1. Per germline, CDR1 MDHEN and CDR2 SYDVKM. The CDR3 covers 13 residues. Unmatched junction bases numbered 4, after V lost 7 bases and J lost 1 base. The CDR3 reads CASTDRRSYEQYF. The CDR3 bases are TGTGCCAGCACGGACAGGAGATCCTACGAGCAGTACTTC.

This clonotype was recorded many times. The CDR3 coding sequence is TGCAGTGCTTCCAAAGGGCAAGGTTCACCCCTCCACTTT. As protein: CSASKGQGSPLHF. This rearrangement joins TRBV20-1 to TRBJ1-6; D uncertain. This CDR3 has 13 amino acids. From germline, CDR1 is DFQATT and CDR2 SNEGSKA (reference sequence). V lost 5 bases, J lost 9 bases, and 14 bases lay in between.

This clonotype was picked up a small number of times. CDR3 in DNA: TGTGCCAGCAGTCGCCTAGCGGGAGGTTCCTACAATGAGCAGTTCTTC. Translation gives CASSRLAGGSYNEQFF. V usage is TRBV6-5 and J usage is TRBJ2-1, with 11 bases identical to TRBD2. J lost 1 base, V lost 5 bases, and 4 bases had no gene match. Germline CDR1 is MNHEY and CDR2 is SVGAGI. The CDR3 spans 16 residues.

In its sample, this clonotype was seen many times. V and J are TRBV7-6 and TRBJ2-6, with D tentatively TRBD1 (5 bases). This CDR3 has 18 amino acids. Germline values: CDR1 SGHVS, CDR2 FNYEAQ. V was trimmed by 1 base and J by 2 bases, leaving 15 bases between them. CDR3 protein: CASSLVQANLPGANVLTF. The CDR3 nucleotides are TGTGCCAGCAGCTTAGTACAGGCGAACCTCCCTGGGGCCAACGTCCTGACTTTC.

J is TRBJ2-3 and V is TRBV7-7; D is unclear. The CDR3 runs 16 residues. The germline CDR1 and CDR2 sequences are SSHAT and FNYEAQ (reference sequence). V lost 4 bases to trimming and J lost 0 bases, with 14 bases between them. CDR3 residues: CASSSILDGSTDTQYF. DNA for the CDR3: TGTGCCAGCAGCTCAATTCTGGACGGAAGCACAGATACGCAGTATTTT.

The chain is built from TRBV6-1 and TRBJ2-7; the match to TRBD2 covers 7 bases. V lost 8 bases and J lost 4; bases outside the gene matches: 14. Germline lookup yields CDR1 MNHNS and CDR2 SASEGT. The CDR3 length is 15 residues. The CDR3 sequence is CASSLGGEVGYEQYF. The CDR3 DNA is TGTGCCAGCTCCTTGGGGGGGGAAGTTGGTTACGAGCAGTACTTC.

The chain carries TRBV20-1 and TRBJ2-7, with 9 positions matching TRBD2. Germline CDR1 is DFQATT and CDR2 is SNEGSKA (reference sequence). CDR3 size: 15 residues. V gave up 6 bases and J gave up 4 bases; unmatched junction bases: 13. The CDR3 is CSADYFSGRWYEQYF. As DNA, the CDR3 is TGCAGTGCGGACTACTTTAGCGGGAGATGGTACGAGCAGTACTTC.

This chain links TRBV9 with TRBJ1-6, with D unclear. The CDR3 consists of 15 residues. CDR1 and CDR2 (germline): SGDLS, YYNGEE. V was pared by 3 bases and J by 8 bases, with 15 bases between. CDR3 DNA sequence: TGTGCCAGCAGCGCCGCACGGCAGACGGATTCACCCCTCCACTTT. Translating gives CASSAARQTDSPLHF.

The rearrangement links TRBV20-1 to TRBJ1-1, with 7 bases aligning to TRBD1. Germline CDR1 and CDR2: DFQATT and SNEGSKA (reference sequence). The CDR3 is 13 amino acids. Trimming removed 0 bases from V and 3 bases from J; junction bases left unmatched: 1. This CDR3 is CSARDTGDTEAFF. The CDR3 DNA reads TGCAGTGCTAGAGATACAGGGGACACTGAAGCTTTCTTT.

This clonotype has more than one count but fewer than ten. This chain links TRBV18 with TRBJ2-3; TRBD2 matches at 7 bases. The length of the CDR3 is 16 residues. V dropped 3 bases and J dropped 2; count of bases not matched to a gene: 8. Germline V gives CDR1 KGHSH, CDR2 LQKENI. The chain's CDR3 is CASSPPAGAITDTQYF. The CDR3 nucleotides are TGTGCCAGCTCACCCCCCGCGGGAGCAATCACAGATACGCAGTATTTT.

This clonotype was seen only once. The CDR3 bases are TGTGCCAGCTCACCAAGGACAGAAGGCTATGGCTACACCTTC. It is translated as CASSPRTEGYGYTF. The rearrangement joins TRBV18 to TRBJ1-2; a possible D gene is TRBD1 (6 bases). Deletions cut 2 bases from V and 4 bases from J, with 11 bases between. The CDR3 runs 14 residues. The germline V gene encodes CDR1 KGHSH and CDR2 LQKENI. The whole variable domain, filled in from reference TRBV18 and TRBJ1-2, reads NAGVMQNPRHLVRRRGQEARLRCSPMKGHSHVYWYRQLPEEGLKFMVYLQKENIIDESGMPKERFSAEFPKEGPSILRIQQVVRGDSAAYFCASSPRTEGYGYTFGSGTRLTVV.

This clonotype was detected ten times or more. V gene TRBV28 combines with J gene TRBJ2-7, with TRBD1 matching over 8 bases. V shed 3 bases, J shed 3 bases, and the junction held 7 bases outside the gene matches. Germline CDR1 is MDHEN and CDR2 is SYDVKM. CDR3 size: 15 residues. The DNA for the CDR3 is TGTGCCAGCAGTTTGGCGGACAGGGCCCTCTACGAGCAGTACTTC. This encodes CASSLADRALYEQYF.

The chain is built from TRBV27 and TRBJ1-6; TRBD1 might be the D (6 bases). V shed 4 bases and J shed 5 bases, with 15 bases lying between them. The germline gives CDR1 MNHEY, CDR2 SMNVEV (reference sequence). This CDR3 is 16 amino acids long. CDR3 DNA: TGTGCCAGCAGTTCCTTTCGACAGGACAATAATTCACCCCTCCACTTT. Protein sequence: CASSSFRQDNNSPLHF.

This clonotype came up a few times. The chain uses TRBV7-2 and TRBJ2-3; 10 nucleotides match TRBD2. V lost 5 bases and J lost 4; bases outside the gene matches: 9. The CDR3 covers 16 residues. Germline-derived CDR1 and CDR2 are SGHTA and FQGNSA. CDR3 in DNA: TGTGCCAGCAGCCACCAAAGCGGGAGGGCCTCAGATACGCAGTATTTT. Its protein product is CASSHQSGRASDTQYF.